One sample yielded the 26 T cell receptor beta chains listed below, sequenced in a study of T cell clonality in common variable immunodeficiency. Study findings and constraints: Fewer deletions and N-nucleotide insertions were reportedly seen in common variable immunodeficiency TCR beta sequences.

Profiled with immunoSEQ multiplex PCR; TCRdb holds only in-frame clones, not every one. The counts give about 28,000 clones, none of them seen only once; less than 35% is held by the top ten. The antigens of these receptors remain unknown. The specimen was peripheral blood mononuclear cells. These receptors came from a human donor with common variable immunodeficiency.

This clone has ten or more counts. The read gets to within 3 residues of the CDR3 end, and the germline J gene fills in the rest. The chain links TRBV6-2 or TRBV6-3 to TRBJ2-1, with D hard to call. Trimming shortened V by 5 bases and J by 0 bases, and 8 bases separated the two germline ends. The CDR3 has 14 residues. Germline CDR1 is MNHEY and CDR2 is SVGEGT. The sequenced CDR3 bases are TGTGCCAGCAGTCTTGCGTTCTCCTACAATGAG. This gives the protein CASSLAFSYNE. The entire CDR3 reads CASSLAFSYNEQFF.

This clone showed up many times. The read stops 3 residues short of the end of the CDR3; the missing end is completed from the germline J gene. The chain carries TRBV18 and TRBJ2-5; 11 bases are shared with TRBD2. The CDR3 has 16 amino acids. Trimming took 3 bases from V and 2 from J; bases not matched to a gene: 5. The germline V gene has CDR1 KGHSH and CDR2 LQKENI. This CDR3 reads CASSPQLAGGQETQYF. Incomplete CDR3 DNA: TGTGCCAGCTCACCTCAGCTAGCGGGGGGACAAGAGACC. Drawing the rest from reference TRBV18 and TRBJ2-5, the complete variable domain is NAGVMQNPRHLVRRRGQEARLRCSPMKGHSHVYWYRQLPEEGLKFMVYLQKENIIDESGMPKERFSAEFPKEGPSILRIQQVVRGDSAAYFCASSPQLAGGQETQYFGPGTRLLVL.

This clone was seen many times. The read finishes 3 residues shy of the CDR3 end, and the germline J gene is used to complete it. V usage is TRBV29-1 and J usage is TRBJ2-5, with D maybe TRBD1 (6 bases). V was cut by 1 base and J by 0 bases, with 18 bases left in between. CDR3 length equals 17 residues. Germline CDR1 and CDR2: SQVTM and ANQGSEA. This CDR3 reads CSVEGNNRDKHQETQYF. The covered CDR3 bases are TGCAGCGTTGAAGGGAACAACCGGGACAAACACCAAGAGACC.

Points on this clone: The CDR3 extends 3 residues past the end of the read, so its final part is completed from the germline J gene. The chain is built from TRBV5-1 and TRBJ2-5; a weak D match, TRBD2 (6 bases). CDR3 size: 13 residues. Germline V CDR1 and CDR2: SGHRS, YFSETQ. Trimming removed 2 bases from V and 5 bases from J, with 10 bases in between. The CDR3 here is CASSFEGRETQYF. The covered CDR3 bases are TGCGCCAGCAGCTTCGAGGGGAGGGAGACC.

Note on this clone: Coverage ceases 3 residues before the CDR3 finishes, and the germline J gene fills in the end. The V and J genes are TRBV19 and TRBJ2-1; TRBD2 matches at 16 bases. The CDR3 covers 19 residues. The germline V gene has CDR1 LNHDA and CDR2 SQIVND (reference sequence). V trimming: 8 bases; J trimming: 5 bases; junction bases outside the gene matches: 15. The sequenced part of the CDR3 DNA is TGTGCCAGTCGCTCAGGGGGACTAGCGGGGGGGCACCCAAACAATGAG. It is translated as CASRSGGLAGGHPNNE. The complete CDR3 sequence is CASRSGGLAGGHPNNEQFF.

Comments on this clone: The read terminates 3 residues ahead of where the CDR3 ends, so the germline J gene completes it. The V and J genes are TRBV7-8 and TRBJ2-3; 8 bases agree with TRBD1. V dropped 1 base and J dropped 7; count of bases not matched to a gene: 7. This CDR3 comprises 15 residues. Germline lookup yields CDR1 SGHVS and CDR2 FQNEAQ. The CDR3: CASSLGTGTGNTQYF. Partial CDR3 DNA: TGTGCCAGCAGCTTAGGGACAGGGACGGGGAATACG.

This clone was detected ten times or more. Sequencing ends 3 residues short of the CDR3 end; the germline J gene provides the rest. The chain combines TRBV5-1 with TRBJ2-2; TRBD2 aligns across 10 bases. Germline V CDR1 and CDR2: SGHRS, YFSETQ. The CDR3 runs 15 residues. The ends lost 6 bases at V and 7 bases at J; junction bases unmatched: 9. The CDR3 is CASMGGTSDVGELFF. CDR3 DNA (partial): TGCGCCAGCATGGGTGGGACTAGCGATGTCGGGGAG.

This clone was detected many times. Read data end 3 residues before the CDR3 end; the end is taken from the germline J gene. V usage is TRBV10-3 and J usage is TRBJ1-4; 10 nucleotides match TRBD1. Trimming cost V 5 bases and J 6 bases; bases outside gene matches: 12. Per the germline V gene, CDR1 is ENHRY and CDR2 is SYGVKD. The CDR3 length is 17 residues. Partial CDR3 DNA: TGTGCCATCAGTCCAACTGACAGGGGGCGATGGGATGAAAAA. It specifies CAISPTDRGRWDEK. The full-length CDR3 reads as CAISPTDRGRWDEKLFF.

Notes on this clone: With the read ending 3 residues before the CDR3 end, the germline J gene is used to fill in that end. The genes are TRBV6-1 and TRBJ2-1; 8 nucleotides match TRBD2. The CDR3 extends over 13 amino acids. The germline CDR1 and CDR2 sequences are MNHNS and SASEGT. V gave up 3 bases and J gave up 7 bases; unmatched junction bases: 2. CDR3 residues: CASSDGGANEQFF. Incomplete CDR3 DNA: TGTGCCAGCAGTGACGGGGGGGCAAATGAG.

Worth noting for this clone: The read finishes 3 residues shy of the CDR3 end, and the germline J gene is used to complete it. The chain has TRBV2 and TRBJ1-1; TRBD1 is a possible D gene (5 bases). The CDR3 has 16 residues. V was shortened by 2 bases and J by 4 bases, with 17 bases between the two germline ends. Germline assignment: CDR1 SNHLY and CDR2 FYNNEI. CDR3: CASSESRTRRGTEAFF. Incomplete CDR3 DNA: TGTGCCAGCAGTGAATCCCGAACCCGAAGGGGCACTGAA.

The sample holds a few counts of this clone. The read ends 3 residues shy of where the CDR3 ends; the end is completed using the germline J gene. The chain links TRBV23-1 to TRBJ2-6; no definite D call. TRBV23-1 is flagged as an ORF with uncertain function. The CDR3 covers 15 residues. The V end was cut by 10 bases, the J end by 0 bases, with 13 bases between. Incomplete CDR3 DNA: TGCGCCACCCCGAGCAGGAGCTCTGGGGCCAACGTC. The encoded protein is CATPSRSSGANV. The CDR3 in its entirety is CATPSRSSGANVLTF.

Note on this clone: The read finishes 3 residues shy of the CDR3 end, and the germline J gene is used to complete it. The chain employs TRBV19 and TRBJ2-3; 7 nucleotides align to TRBD2. This CDR3 spans 16 amino acids. Germline V gene sequence: CDR1 LNHDA, CDR2 SQIVND (reference sequence). With V trimmed by 7 bases and J by 0 bases, 10 bases remained unmatched. CDR3 loop: CASNSHRAGSTDTQYF. CDR3 DNA (partial): TGTGCCAGTAACTCACATAGAGCGGGGAGCACAGATACG.

This clone occurred a few times. The CDR3 end is not reached by the read, which stops 3 residues before it; the germline J gene fills it in. The rearrangement links TRBV19 to TRBJ1-1; D uncertain. Germline loops: CDR1 LNHDA, CDR2 SQIVND (reference sequence). This CDR3 has 13 residues. Trimming removed 6 bases at V and 4 bases at J, with 12 bases between. The CDR3 loop is CASRPGLVTEAFF. The CDR3 DNA, read in part, is TGTGCCAGTAGGCCAGGACTGGTCACTGAA.

In this sample, this clone turned up many times. The CDR3 goes on 3 residues after the read ends, and that part is filled in from the germline J gene. This sequence joins TRBV5-1 and TRBJ1-1, with a tentative D call TRBD1 (6 bases). Germline V gives CDR1 SGHRS, CDR2 YFSETQ. This CDR3 contains 14 residues. Trimming left V 4 bases short and J 0 bases short, with 10 bases between. CDR3 DNA, as far as it was read: TGCGCCAGCAGCGGAGGACAGATGAACACTGAA. The encoded protein is CASSGGQMNTE. The CDR3 in full is CASSGGQMNTEAFF.

There are many counts of this clone. Read data end 3 residues before the CDR3 end; the end is taken from the germline J gene. This chain uses TRBV18 with TRBJ2-2, with 7 bases that match TRBD2. In germline, CDR1 is KGHSH, CDR2 LQKENI. The length of the CDR3 is 16 residues. Losses at the gene ends were 5 bases for V and 3 bases for J; bases not matched to a gene: 9. CDR3 region: CASSTTGGGDTGELFF. The CDR3 DNA, read in part, is TGTGCCAGCTCAACCACCGGCGGGGGAGACACCGGGGAG.

As concerns this clone: The read ends 3 residues early relative to the CDR3; the germline J gene fills the gap. The chain employs TRBV19 and TRBJ2-7; 11 bases are shared with TRBD1. V shed 5 bases and J 0 bases; nucleotides not matched to a gene: 3. CDR3 length equals 15 residues. The germline gives CDR1 LNHDA, CDR2 SQIVND (reference sequence). The covered CDR3 bases are TGTGCCAGTAGTTCGGGACAGGGGGGCTCCTACGAG. Its protein is CASSSGQGGSYE. The entire CDR3 reads CASSSGQGGSYEQYF.

In this sample, this clone turned up a few times. The read finishes 3 residues shy of the CDR3 end, and the germline J gene is used to complete it. This chain joins TRBV20-1 and TRBJ2-7, with 7 bases lining up with TRBD1. There are 14 residues in the CDR3. V shed 6 bases, J shed 3 bases, and the junction held 11 bases outside the gene matches. Germline loops: CDR1 DFQATT, CDR2 SNEGSKA (reference sequence). This CDR3 is CSALWDSEVYEQYF. CDR3 DNA, as far as it was read: TGCAGTGCGCTCTGGGACAGTGAGGTCTACGAG.

In this sample, this clone turned up many times. The sequenced CDR3 bases are TGTGCCAGCAGTGGACAGGGGCTGAGGAACACTGAA. Translated: CASSGQGLRNTE. The whole CDR3 sequence reads CASSGQGLRNTEAFF. This chain uses TRBV7-2 with TRBJ1-1; the match to TRBD1 covers 9 bases. Read coverage stops 3 residues before the CDR3 terminus; the germline J gene supplies the remainder. This CDR3 spans 15 amino acids. With 6 bases clipped from V and 1 base from J, the junction kept 6 bases outside the gene matches. Germline CDR1 is SGHTA and CDR2 is FQGNSA.

Ten or more counts support this clone. The read terminates 3 residues ahead of where the CDR3 ends, so the germline J gene completes it. V is TRBV30 and J is TRBJ1-2; D is unclear. The ends were cut back, 4 bases at V and 4 bases at J, with 10 bases in the middle. The germline V gene has CDR1 GTSNPN and CDR2 SVGIG (reference sequence). The CDR3 has 12 residues. The CDR3 is CAWTQGPYGYTF. The CDR3 DNA, read in part, is TGTGCCTGGACTCAAGGCCCCTATGGC.

In its sample, this clone was seen a few times. The CDR3 goes on 3 residues after the read ends, and that part is filled in from the germline J gene. The genes are TRBV30 and TRBJ2-5; D unclear. Trimming left V 0 bases short and J 1 base short, with 9 bases between. CDR3 length equals 14 residues. Per germline, CDR1 GTSNPN and CDR2 SVGIG (reference sequence). The CDR3 DNA, read in part, is TGTGCCTGGAGTGTAAACACCCTCCAAGAGACC. Translating gives CAWSVNTLQET. From start to end, the CDR3 is CAWSVNTLQETQYF.

Note on this clone: The read terminates 3 residues before the CDR3 end, so the remaining end is supplied by the germline J gene. V usage is TRBV5-1 and J usage is TRBJ2-7, with 7 bases lining up with TRBD2. Germline CDR1 is SGHRS and CDR2 is YFSETQ. The trim removed 0 bases at V and 0 bases at J, leaving 3 bases unmatched. The CDR3 runs to 15 residues. The sequenced part of the CDR3 DNA is TGCGCCAGCAGCTTGGCAGGCGGGGGCTCCTACGAG. Translated, it gives CASSLAGGGSYE. The CDR3 reads in full as CASSLAGGGSYEQYF.

This clone was counted ten times or more. The read falls 3 residues short of the CDR3 end, and the missing part is taken from the germline J gene. This sequence joins TRBV6-2 or TRBV6-3 and TRBJ2-5; 7 bases map to TRBD2. Per germline, CDR1 MNHEY and CDR2 SVGEGT. The junction had 7 bases not matched to a gene; V was cut back by 4 bases and J by 2 bases. The CDR3 contains 15 residues. The CDR3 loop reads CASSFGGSLQETQYF. The covered CDR3 bases are TGTGCCAGCAGTTTTGGCGGGAGCCTTCAAGAGACC.

In this sample, this clone turned up many times. The CDR3 is cut off 3 residues early in the read; its end comes from the germline J gene. The chain uses TRBV5-1 and TRBJ2-1; possibly TRBD1 for D (5 bases). The CDR3 runs to 13 residues. Germline-derived CDR1 and CDR2 are SGHRS and YFSETQ. V dropped 2 bases and J dropped 8 bases, with 11 bases sitting between them. Incomplete CDR3 DNA: TGCGCCAGCAGCTTTAGGGGTTGGGATGAG. Amino acids: CASSFRGWDE. The full CDR3 reads CASSFRGWDEQFF.

This clone was picked up a small number of times. Read data end 3 residues before the CDR3 end; the end is taken from the germline J gene. This chain uses TRBV6-1 with TRBJ2-1; 7 bases are a match to TRBD1. This CDR3 comprises 15 residues. Germline lookup yields CDR1 MNHNS and CDR2 SASEGT. The J segment lost 2 bases and the V segment lost 4 bases, leaving 5 bases of the junction unmatched. The covered CDR3 bases are TGTGCCAGCAGTGTTTCCGGGACAGCCTACAATGAG. Translated, it gives CASSVSGTAYNE. Given in full, the CDR3 is CASSVSGTAYNEQFF.

The table lists this clone with many counts. The CDR3 end falls 3 residues outside the read, so it is completed with the germline J gene. The chain links TRBV20-1 to TRBJ1-6; D might be TRBD1 (5 bases). The germline V gene encodes CDR1 DFQATT and CDR2 SNEGSKA (reference sequence). The V and J ends lost 8 bases and 0 bases respectively, with 23 bases between them. This CDR3 has 18 amino acids. CDR3 DNA, as far as it was read: TGCAGTTATAGTCCGGCACAGGCACAAAGCTCCTATAATTCACCC. Protein: CSYSPAQAQSSYNSP. The full CDR3 is CSYSPAQAQSSYNSPLHF.

There are a few counts of this clone. The read terminates 3 residues before the CDR3 end, so the remaining end is supplied by the germline J gene. The gene calls are TRBV5-1 and TRBJ2-3, with 7 nucleotides matching TRBD2. V shed 0 bases, J shed 2 bases, and the junction held 6 bases outside the gene matches. The germline gives CDR1 SGHRS, CDR2 YFSETQ. This CDR3 region has 16 residues. CDR3 region: CASSLGNGGVTDTQYF. The DNA read from the CDR3 is TGCGCCAGCAGCTTGGGGAATGGGGGGGTCACAGATACG.